These 31 T cell receptor beta chains came from one sample sequenced in a study of vaccination effects on CD4 cells after COVID-19. Profiled with immunoSEQ multiplex PCR; TCRdb holds only in-frame clones, not every one. The sample lists about 76,000 clones, roughly three quarters occurring once. Cultured cells yielded isolated CD4+ T cells after more than nine days. Antigens of these TCRs are unknown. Sequenced material: CD4+ T cells from PBMCs cultured without peptide, taken before COVID-19 vaccination. The source of these receptors is a human donor who received a COVID-19 vaccine.

The chain recombines TRBV24-1 with TRBJ2-5, with D perhaps matching TRBD2 (5 bases). The CDR3 has 15 amino acids. Germline CDR1 and CDR2: KGHDR and SFDVKD. V lost 2 bases and J 5 bases, leaving 14 bases between the germline ends. CDR3 residues: CATSDSLTSGETQYF. CDR3 in DNA: TGTGCCACCAGTGATTCTCTAACTTCGGGGGAGACCCAGTACTTC.

The table lists this clone with a few counts. This rearrangement joins TRBV5-1 to TRBJ1-6; D gene ambiguous. The CDR3 covers 15 residues. CDR1 is SGHRS and CDR2 is YFSETQ in the germline V gene. V lost 0 bases and J 7 bases, leaving 11 bases between the germline ends. The DNA for the CDR3 is TGCGCCAGCAGCTTGGACGGCGTGGGGAATTCACCCCTCCACTTT. Amino acids: CASSLDGVGNSPLHF.

V gene TRBV28 combines with J gene TRBJ2-3; the D gene is possibly TRBD1 (7 bases). The germline V gene has CDR1 MDHEN and CDR2 SYDVKM. V was trimmed by 7 bases and J by 5 bases, leaving 22 bases between them. The CDR3 is made up of 16 amino acids. The CDR3 DNA reads TGTGCCAGCATCTCCCAGGCGGCAGGGGGAGGAGATACGCAGTATTTT. Encoded protein: CASISQAAGGGDTQYF.

The genes are TRBV29-1 and TRBJ1-2, with TRBD1 matching 7 bases. The CDR3 extends over 14 amino acids. With 4 bases clipped from V and 4 bases from J, the junction kept 9 bases outside the gene matches. CDR1 is SQVTM, CDR2 ANQGSEA, per germline. The CDR3 spells CSVGQGLRGYGYTF. Written as DNA, the CDR3 is TGCAGCGTTGGACAGGGTTTGCGTGGCTATGGCTACACCTTC.

The V call is TRBV6-6, the J call TRBJ2-3; tentative D call: TRBD1 (5 bases). The V end was cut by 5 bases, the J end by 0 bases, with 12 bases between. CDR3 length: 15 amino acids. The germline CDR1 and CDR2 sequences are MNHNY and SVGAGI (reference sequence). The CDR3 nucleotides read TGTGCCAGCAGTCGACAGTCACTTAGCACAGATACGCAGTATTTT. Translation gives CASSRQSLSTDTQYF.

The chain couples TRBV9 to TRBJ1-2; D gene ambiguous. V lost 0 bases, J lost 5 bases, and 11 bases lay in between. CDR1 is SGDLS, CDR2 YYNGEE, per germline. The CDR3 extends over 14 amino acids. CDR3 DNA sequence: TGTGCCAGCAGCGTAGAGCCCGGGAATTATGGCTACACCTTC. Protein: CASSVEPGNYGYTF.

The chain couples TRBV14 to TRBJ1-3; D unclear. Germline CDR1 and CDR2: SGHDN and FVKESK. The germline V and J ends were trimmed by 1 base and 2 bases, with 9 bases remaining between them. The CDR3 loop spans 15 amino acids. CDR3 coding DNA: TGTGCCAGCAGCCAAGGTTCCGGGGCTGGAAACACCATATATTTT. It yields the protein CASSQGSGAGNTIYF.

The chain combines TRBV19 with TRBJ1-6, with TRBD1 as a possible D gene (6 bases). The germline CDR1 and CDR2 sequences are LNHDA and SQIVND (reference sequence). V was cut by 8 bases and J by 5 bases, with 16 bases left in between. The CDR3 runs 15 residues. DNA for the CDR3: TGTGCCAGTCGGCAGGGGTATAACGATAATTCACCCCTCCACTTT. Amino acid sequence: CASRQGYNDNSPLHF. Drawing the rest from reference TRBV19 and TRBJ1-6, the complete variable domain is DGGITQSPKYLFRKEGQNVTLSCEQNLNHDAMYWYRQDPGQGLRLIYYSQIVNDFQKGDIAEGYSVSREKKESFPLTVTSAQKNPTAFYLCASRQGYNDNSPLHFGNGTRLTVT.

The V and J genes are TRBV7-3 and TRBJ2-3; D remains unclear. Germline-derived CDR1 and CDR2 are SGHTA and FQGTGA. There are 15 residues in the CDR3. The ends were cut back, 1 base at V and 4 bases at J, with 12 bases in the middle. The CDR3 nucleotides are TGTGCCAGCAGCTTAAAGGCAGGCCCCGCAGATACGCAGTATTTT. Amino acids: CASSLKAGPADTQYF.

The chain joins TRBV18 to TRBJ1-1; the match to TRBD1 covers 9 bases. Germline CDR1 is KGHSH and CDR2 is LQKENI. With 6 bases clipped from V and 5 bases from J, the junction kept 7 bases outside the gene matches. This CDR3 comprises 14 residues. CDR3 bases: TGTGCCAGCTCTTTCGGACAGGGGAAGACTGAAGCTTTCTTT. Its protein product is CASSFGQGKTEAFF.

The CDR3 DNA follows: TGTGCCAGTAGTATCTACGGACAGGGCAATCAGCCCCAGCATTTT. It specifies CASSIYGQGNQPQHF. V gene TRBV19 combines with J gene TRBJ1-5, with 7 bases aligning to TRBD1. V shed 3 bases, J shed 2 bases, and the junction held 4 bases outside the gene matches. This CDR3 region has 15 residues. Germline CDR1 LNHDA, CDR2 SQIVND (reference sequence).

V and J are TRBV19 and TRBJ2-5; possibly TRBD1 for D (5 bases). This CDR3 has 14 residues. V was shortened by 3 bases and J by 4 bases, with 12 bases between the two germline ends. Per the germline V gene, CDR1 is LNHDA and CDR2 is SQIVND (reference sequence). CDR3 sequence: CASSISRVVETQYF. CDR3 in DNA: TGTGCCAGTAGTATTTCCAGGGTAGTAGAGACCCAGTACTTC.

The J gene is TRBJ2-3, the V gene TRBV2, with D possibly matching TRBD1 (5 bases). Per germline, CDR1 SNHLY and CDR2 FYNNEI. CDR3 length equals 14 residues. Trimming cost V 4 bases and J 1 base, with 9 bases left between them. In DNA, the CDR3 is TGTGCCAGCAGTGGGGGCGGAGGCACAGATACGCAGTATTTT. The encoded protein is CASSGGGGTDTQYF.

The chain joins TRBV2 to TRBJ1-1; D is ambiguous. The CDR3 is made up of 16 amino acids. The germline V and J ends were trimmed by 2 bases and 1 base, with 14 bases remaining between them. Germline V lookup: CDR1 SNHLY, CDR2 FYNNEI. CDR3 sequence: CASSELSGRSNTEAFF. The CDR3 nucleotides are TGTGCCAGCAGTGAATTGTCGGGCAGATCGAACACTGAAGCTTTCTTT.

The chain couples TRBV2 to TRBJ2-2; D may be TRBD1 (5 bases). Trimming cost V 7 bases and J 0 bases, with 15 bases left between them. The CDR3 consists of 16 residues. Germline V lookup: CDR1 SNHLY, CDR2 FYNNEI. The CDR3, as DNA: TGTGCCAGCAATAAAGACAGCACGGCGAACACCGGGGAGCTGTTTTTT. It translates to CASNKDSTANTGELFF.

This clone occurred a few times. V is TRBV7-9 and J is TRBJ2-6; D remains unclear. This CDR3 spans 15 amino acids. V was pared by 2 bases and J by 0 bases, with 5 bases between. The germline gives CDR1 SEHNR, CDR2 FQNEAQ (reference sequence). This chain's CDR3 is CASSLYGSGANVLTF. For the CDR3, the DNA is TGTGCCAGCAGCTTATACGGCTCTGGGGCCAACGTCCTGACTTTC.

This clone showed up just once. The chain links TRBV7-8 to TRBJ1-2; D is perhaps TRBD1 (5 bases). Looked up from germline, CDR1 is SGHVS and CDR2 is FQNEAQ. Trimming pared 0 bases from V and 4 bases from J, leaving 15 bases between. The CDR3 is 16 residues long. CDR3 region: CASSLAGTGAPYGYTF. The CDR3 DNA reads as TGTGCCAGCAGCTTAGCCGGGACGGGAGCTCCCTATGGCTACACCTTC.

The chain has TRBV6-2 or TRBV6-3 and TRBJ1-1; D gene unclear. Deletions cut 1 base from V and 6 bases from J, with 6 bases between. The CDR3 totals 12 residues. From germline, CDR1 is MNHEY and CDR2 SVGEGT. As DNA, the CDR3 is TGTGCCAGCAGTTACTGGGGATCTGAAGCTTTCTTT. Translating it yields CASSYWGSEAFF.

This sequence joins TRBV6-6 and TRBJ2-7; the match to TRBD2 covers 8 bases. Germline V lookup: CDR1 MNHNY, CDR2 SVGAGI (reference sequence). The CDR3 has 15 amino acids. The V gene end was trimmed by 0 bases and the J gene end by 0 bases; junction bases not matched to a gene: 1. CDR3 amino acids: CASSYSSGSSYEQYV. The CDR3 DNA reads TGTGCCAGCAGTTACTCGAGCGGGAGCTCCTACGAGCAGTACGTC.

The gene calls are TRBV19 and TRBJ1-6; the match to TRBD1 covers 7 bases. Trimming at V came to 5 bases and at J to 3 bases, leaving 7 bases not matched to a gene. The germline V gene has CDR1 LNHDA and CDR2 SQIVND (reference sequence). The CDR3 runs to 16 residues. The CDR3 reads CASSPRTGIYNSPLHF. CDR3 sequence (DNA): TGTGCCAGTAGTCCAAGGACAGGAATCTATAATTCACCCCTCCACTTT.

The gene calls are TRBV2 and TRBJ2-3; 9 bases fit TRBD2. The J segment lost 7 bases and the V segment lost 6 bases, leaving 11 bases of the junction unmatched. The CDR3 length is 15 residues. CDR1 and CDR2 (germline): SNHLY, FYNNEI. The CDR3 DNA reads as TGTGCCAGCAGGAGGAGTAGCGGGGGCGATTATACGCAGTATTTT. Its translation is CASRRSSGGDYTQYF.

The genes are TRBV5-1 and TRBJ2-1; 11 bases are shared with TRBD1. The CDR3 has 15 amino acids. The V and J ends lost 3 bases and 4 bases, in that order; junction bases with no gene match: 3. CDR1 and CDR2 from the germline V gene are SGHRS and YFSETQ. The CDR3, as DNA: TGCGCCAGCAGCTCCGGGACAGGGGGTTACAATGAGCAGTTCTTC. It encodes CASSSGTGGYNEQFF.

The CDR3 reads CASSQDLSASGANVLTF. CDR3 nucleotide sequence: TGTGCCAGCAGCCAAGATCTATCAGCATCTGGGGCCAACGTCCTGACTTTC. The V and J genes are TRBV3-1 (or the pseudogene TRBV3-2) and TRBJ2-6; D gene unclear. Germline CDR1 LGHDT, CDR2 YNNKEL (reference sequence). The CDR3 sequence is 17 residues long. V was shortened by 0 bases and J by 1 base, with 10 bases between the two germline ends.

This chain joins TRBV6-5 and TRBJ2-7; TRBD1 matches at 8 bases. Germline lookup yields CDR1 MNHEY and CDR2 SVGAGI. Trimming cost V 6 bases and J 5 bases; bases outside gene matches: 9. The CDR3 covers 14 residues. This CDR3 is CASRMDRERDEQYV. CDR3 DNA sequence: TGTGCCAGCAGGATGGACAGGGAGAGGGACGAGCAGTACGTC.

The J gene is TRBJ1-1, the V gene TRBV5-6; perhaps TRBD1 as D (5 bases). CDR3 length: 16 amino acids. V was pared by 0 bases and J by 1 base, with 13 bases between. Germline V gene data show CDR1 as SGHDT and CDR2 as YYEEEE. CDR3: CASSLAQGRGNTEAFF. CDR3 DNA: TGTGCCAGCAGCTTGGCTCAGGGACGGGGGAACACTGAAGCTTTCTTT.

This chain connects TRBV28 to TRBJ1-2; D ambiguous. Germline CDR1 MDHEN, CDR2 SYDVKM. CDR3 size: 17 residues. V was trimmed by 5 bases and J by 4 bases, leaving 23 bases between them. CDR3 sequence reads: CASSLLAFSLFFYGYTF. The CDR3 region has the DNA TGTGCCAGCAGTCTATTGGCTTTTAGCCTATTCTTCTATGGCTACACCTTC.

The sample holds a few counts of this clone. V usage is TRBV15 and J usage is TRBJ1-1, with D perhaps TRBD1 (5 bases). The CDR3 runs to 13 residues. Germline V gene sequence: CDR1 LNHNV, CDR2 YYDKDF (reference sequence). V lost 4 bases, J lost 11 bases, and 17 bases lay in between. The DNA of the CDR3 is TGTGCCACCAGCAAGGACTATTCACGGGGCGCTTTCTTT. It is translated as CATSKDYSRGAFF.

The chain is built from TRBV2 and TRBJ1-1; perhaps TRBD1 as D (5 bases). Germline values: CDR1 SNHLY, CDR2 FYNNEI. V dropped 6 bases and J dropped 1 base, with 15 bases sitting between them. The CDR3 consists of 15 residues. CDR3 sequence reads: CASRPRGLQNTEAFF. The CDR3 DNA follows: TGTGCCAGCAGGCCGAGGGGCCTACAGAACACTGAAGCTTTCTTT.

This clone was observed once. The V gene is TRBV4-1, the J gene TRBJ2-5; 8 bases are a match to TRBD1. This CDR3 contains 18 residues. V shed 0 bases, J shed 4 bases, and the junction held 13 bases outside the gene matches. Germline V gene data show CDR1 as MGHRA and CDR2 as YSYEKL. This chain's CDR3 is CASSQERGTGGKGETQYF. In DNA, the CDR3 is TGCGCCAGCAGCCAAGAGAGGGGAACAGGGGGGAAGGGAGAGACCCAGTACTTC.

The sample holds a few counts of this clone. CDR3 amino acids: CASSSTGLPYSPLHF. In nucleotides, the CDR3 is TGTGCCAGCAGCTCGACCGGGCTCCCATATTCACCCCTCCACTTT. The genes are TRBV7-9 and TRBJ1-6; D is uncertain. CDR1 and CDR2 from the germline V gene are SEHNR and FQNEAQ (reference sequence). V was shortened by 4 bases and J by 8 bases, with 15 bases between the two germline ends. The CDR3 sequence is 15 residues long.

This clone was seen more than once but under ten times. The rearrangement uses TRBV18 and TRBJ1-2; no clear D gene. The CDR3 has 13 amino acids. Germline V gives CDR1 KGHSH, CDR2 LQKENI. The V end was cut by 4 bases, the J end by 4 bases, with 10 bases between. The CDR3 DNA is TGTGCCAGCTCACTGGAGGGAAGCTATGGCTACACCTTC. Its protein product is CASSLEGSYGYTF. The whole variable domain, remainder taken from reference TRBV18 and TRBJ1-2, is NAGVMQNPRHLVRRRGQEARLRCSPMKGHSHVYWYRQLPEEGLKFMVYLQKENIIDESGMPKERFSAEFPKEGPSILRIQQVVRGDSAAYFCASSLEGSYGYTFGSGTRLTVV.